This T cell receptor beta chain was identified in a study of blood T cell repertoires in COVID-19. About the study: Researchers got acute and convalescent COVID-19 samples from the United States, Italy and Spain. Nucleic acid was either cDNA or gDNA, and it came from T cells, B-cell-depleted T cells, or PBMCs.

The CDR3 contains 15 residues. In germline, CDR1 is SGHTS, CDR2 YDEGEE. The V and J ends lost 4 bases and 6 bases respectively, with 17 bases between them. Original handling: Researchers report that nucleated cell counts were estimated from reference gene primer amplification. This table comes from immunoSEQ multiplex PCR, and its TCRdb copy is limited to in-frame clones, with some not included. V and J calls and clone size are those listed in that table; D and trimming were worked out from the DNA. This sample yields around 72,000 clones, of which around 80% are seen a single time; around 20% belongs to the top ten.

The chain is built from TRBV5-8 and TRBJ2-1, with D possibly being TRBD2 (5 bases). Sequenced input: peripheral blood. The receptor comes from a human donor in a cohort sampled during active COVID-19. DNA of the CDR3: TGTGCCAGCAGCCTAACCCGGCGGACTGGCAATGAGCAGTTCTTC. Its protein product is CASSLTRRTGNEQFF.